This entry lists 32 T cell receptor beta chains sequenced from one sample in a study of blood T cells in healthy people across ages. For the second PCR, which ran for 7 to 11 cycles, a sample-barcoded 5' primer and a J-beta primer mix were used. TCRdb processed the 5' RACE reads anew with MiXCR; each CDR3 protein has one entry. The repertoire holds 1.5 million to 1.8 million distinct CDR3 sequences, under 55% seen once, with under 5% in the top ten. Sequenced input: blood. These TCRs come from a woman aged 18 to 35 in good health.

Only a few counts were recorded for this clonotype. The CDR3, as DNA: TGCAGTGCAGAAGGACAGCCTCGAAGCTCCTATAATTCACCCCTCCACTTT. Translation: CSAEGQPRSSYNSPLHF. The chain carries TRBV20-1 and TRBJ1-6; a weak D match, TRBD1 (6 bases). The V gene lost 6 bases and the J gene lost 0 bases, with 18 bases spanning the gap. Per the germline V gene, CDR1 is DFQATT and CDR2 is SNEGSKA (reference sequence). CDR3 length equals 17 residues.

This clonotype has a single count. This chain uses TRBV20-1 with TRBJ2-1; D is unclear. V lost 2 bases and J 8 bases, leaving 10 bases between the germline ends. CDR1 and CDR2 (germline): DFQATT, SNEGSKA (reference sequence). This CDR3 region has 12 residues. CDR3 sequence (DNA): TGCAGTGCTAGAATCGCAATCGATGAGCAGTTCTTC. It yields the protein CSARIAIDEQFF.

The genes are TRBV24-1 and TRBJ2-2; the D gene could be TRBD1 or TRBD2 (6 bases each). CDR1 KGHDR and CDR2 SFDVKD come from the germline V gene. Trimming removed 3 bases from V and 3 bases from J, with 16 bases in between. CDR3 length: 17 residues. CDR3 loop: CATSDPGGRSYTGELFF. In DNA, the CDR3 is TGTGCCACCAGTGATCCCGGGGGCAGATCCTACACCGGGGAGCTGTTTTTT.

The chain uses TRBV4-1 and TRBJ2-1; 10 nucleotides line up with TRBD2. The V gene end was trimmed by 0 bases and the J gene end by 12 bases; junction bases not matched to a gene: 8. Looked up from germline, CDR1 is MGHRA and CDR2 is YSYEKL. The CDR3 has 15 amino acids. This CDR3 is CASSQDRASGGLQFF. In DNA form, the CDR3 reads TGCGCCAGCAGCCAAGATCGCGCTAGCGGGGGCCTGCAGTTCTTC.

This clonotype has just a few counts. The rearrangement uses TRBV9 and TRBJ2-3; perhaps TRBD2 as D (6 bases). This CDR3 is 14 amino acids long. V was trimmed by 0 bases and J by 5 bases, leaving 10 bases between them. Germline V gene sequence: CDR1 SGDLS, CDR2 YYNGEE. CDR3 DNA: TGTGCCAGCAGCGTAGATGAGGGAGGAGATACGCAGTATTTT. Translation: CASSVDEGGDTQYF.

This clonotype appeared a few times. The gene calls are TRBV20-1 and TRBJ1-2; 7 bases match TRBD1. Trimming took 2 bases from V and 11 from J; bases not matched to a gene: 14. CDR1 is DFQATT, CDR2 SNEGSKA, per germline (reference sequence). This CDR3 has 14 amino acids. CDR3 coding DNA: TGCAGTGCTAGACCCTTTGGGACAGTTTCCGGGTACACCTTC. Translated: CSARPFGTVSGYTF.

This clonotype was recorded a few times. V and J are TRBV12-5 and TRBJ2-5; D remains ambiguous. This CDR3 is 11 amino acids long. Germline loops: CDR1 LGHNT, CDR2 FRNRAP. V lost 7 bases and J lost 5, with 8 bases in between. CDR3 in DNA: TGTGCTAGTGCCCTCCGGGAGACCCAGTACTTC. Its protein is CASALRETQYF. Full variable domain (rest looked up from reference TRBV12-5 and TRBJ2-5): DARVTQTPRHKVTEMGQEVTMRCQPILGHNTVFWYRQTMMQGLELLAYFRNRAPLDDSGMPKDRFSAEMPDATLATLKIQPSEPRDSAVYFCASALRETQYFGPGTRLLVL.

The V and J genes are TRBV6-5 and TRBJ2-5; D is uncertain. V was pared by 4 bases and J by 1 base, with 7 bases between. The length of the CDR3 is 13 residues. Germline V gene sequence: CDR1 MNHEY, CDR2 SVGAGI. The CDR3 DNA is TGTGCCAGCAGTTCTATCGCCCAAGAGACCCAGTACTTC. Protein: CASSSIAQETQYF.

This clonotype was recorded many times. This chain joins TRBV7-2 and TRBJ1-2; the match to TRBD1 covers 7 bases. Germline lookup yields CDR1 SGHTA and CDR2 FQGNSA. Trimming took 6 bases from V and 4 from J; bases not matched to a gene: 5. This CDR3 spans 13 amino acids. The CDR3 nucleotides read TGTGCCAGCAGGCAGACAGGGTTCTATGGCTACACCTTC. Protein sequence: CASRQTGFYGYTF. The full variable domain, rest sourced from reference TRBV7-2 and TRBJ1-2, is GAGVSQSPSNKVTEKGKDVELRCDPISGHTALYWYRQSLGQGLEFLIYFQGNSAPDKSGLPSDRFSAERTGGSVSTLTIQRTQQEDSAVYLCASRQTGFYGYTFGSGTRLTVV.

The genes are TRBV20-1 and TRBJ1-6, with D maybe TRBD1 (5 bases). V was shortened by 6 bases and J by 6 bases, with 12 bases between the two germline ends. Germline CDR1 and CDR2: DFQATT and SNEGSKA (reference sequence). The length of the CDR3 is 13 residues. The chain's CDR3 is CSATGPTNSPLHF. The CDR3 region has the DNA TGCAGTGCAACGGGACCGACTAATTCACCCCTCCACTTT.

This clonotype was counted a few times. The chain couples TRBV29-1 to TRBJ1-2; D is possibly TRBD1 (6 bases). V lost 7 bases and J 4 bases, leaving 10 bases between the germline ends. Germline-derived CDR1 and CDR2 are SQVTM and ANQGSEA. The CDR3 length is 11 residues. The CDR3 loop is CSDRTAYGYTF. The CDR3 region has the DNA TGCAGCGACCGGACAGCCTATGGCTACACCTTC.

This clonotype was observed a few times. V and J are TRBV20-1 and TRBJ2-7; 11 nucleotides match TRBD2. The germline V gene has CDR1 DFQATT and CDR2 SNEGSKA (reference sequence). The CDR3 length is 13 residues. CDR3 amino acids: CSTGTSGTYEQYF. The CDR3 region has the DNA TGCAGCACCGGGACTAGCGGTACCTACGAGCAGTACTTC.

CDR3 amino acids: CASSPSGGPYGYTF. The CDR3 region has the DNA TGTGCCAGCAGCCCAAGTGGGGGGCCCTATGGCTACACCTTC. This chain links TRBV6-4 with TRBJ1-2, with D maybe TRBD1 (6 bases). V shed 6 bases and J shed 4 bases, with 15 bases lying between them. This CDR3 is 14 amino acids long. The V gene's germline CDR1 is MRHNA and CDR2 SNTAGT.

The rearrangement uses TRBV20-1 and TRBJ2-7; the match to TRBD2 covers 7 bases. The junction had 17 bases not matched to a gene; V was cut back by 5 bases and J by 7 bases. This CDR3 has 15 amino acids. Germline CDR1 reads DFQATT; CDR2 reads SNEGSKA (reference sequence). CDR3 loop: CSAQPAGNTYNEQYF. The DNA of the CDR3 is TGCAGTGCTCAGCCAGCGGGAAACACCTACAATGAGCAGTACTTC.

The rearrangement joins TRBV29-1 to TRBJ2-2, with 9 bases matching TRBD1. Germline V gene data show CDR1 as SQVTM and CDR2 as ANQGSEA. The CDR3 length is 13 residues. The V and J ends lost 5 bases and 6 bases, in that order; junction bases with no gene match: 4. The CDR3 spells CSVRTGEAGELFF. The CDR3 region has the DNA TGCAGCGTTCGGACAGGGGAGGCCGGGGAGCTGTTTTTT.

The chain carries TRBV9 and TRBJ2-7; 9 bases fit TRBD1. Per germline, CDR1 SGDLS and CDR2 YYNGEE. The CDR3 runs 16 residues. Germline trimming cut 0 bases from V and 3 bases from J; bases unmatched to any gene: 7. The DNA for the CDR3 is TGTGCCAGCAGCGTAGGTTCCGGGACAGGGTTCTACGAGCAGTACTTC. It yields the protein CASSVGSGTGFYEQYF. The variable domain in full, with the rest retrieved from reference TRBV9 and TRBJ2-7, is DSGVTQTPKHLITATGQRVTLRCSPRSGDLSVYWYQQSLDQGLQFLIQYYNGEERAKGNILERFSAQQFPDLHSELNLSSLELGDSALYFCASSVGSGTGFYEQYFGPGTRLTVT.

This sequence joins TRBV9 and TRBJ2-5; TRBD1 aligns across 8 bases. Germline V gene data show CDR1 as SGDLS and CDR2 as YYNGEE. The V segment lost 4 bases and the J segment 1 base; nucleotides outside the gene matches: 9. The length of the CDR3 is 16 residues. The CDR3 nucleotides read TGTGCCAGCAGCAACCGTCCGACAGGGGTCCAAGAGACCCAGTACTTC. This translates into CASSNRPTGVQETQYF.

About this clonotype: Relative to the germline gene, one junction end is altered; a read error may explain this. The chain joins TRBV25-1 to TRBJ2-1; D uncertain. Germline lookup yields CDR1 MGHDK and CDR2 SYGVNS. The CDR3 is made up of 13 amino acids. CDR3 residues: CAISGESYNEQFF. CDR3 DNA: TGTGCCATCAGTGGCGAGAGTTACAATGAGCAGTTCTTC.

The rearrangement uses TRBV4-1 and TRBJ2-1, with D perhaps being TRBD1 or TRBD2 (5 bases each). Germline loops: CDR1 MGHRA, CDR2 YSYEKL. V dropped 4 bases and J dropped 10 bases, with 11 bases sitting between them. The CDR3 has 12 residues. CDR3: CASSPRGSEQFF. The CDR3 DNA reads as TGCGCCAGCAGCCCGAGGGGCTCGGAGCAGTTCTTC.

The chain links TRBV6-1 to TRBJ1-2, with 8 bases lining up with TRBD1. In germline, CDR1 is MNHNS, CDR2 SASEGT. The junction had 6 bases not matched to a gene; V was cut back by 6 bases and J by 6 bases. The CDR3 spans 13 residues. The CDR3 DNA sequence: TGTGCCAGCAGCGCACAGGGGGGACATGGCTACACCTTC. Its protein is CASSAQGGHGYTF.

Points on this clonotype: This may be a read error: a much more frequent sequence differs by one nucleotide. The chain links TRBV20-1 to TRBJ2-2; 12 bases fit TRBD2. Trimming cost V 2 bases and J 6 bases; bases outside gene matches: 4. CDR1 DFQATT and CDR2 SNEGSKA come from the germline V gene (reference sequence). The CDR3 runs 15 residues. This CDR3 reads CSARRGTSGSGELFF. The CDR3 nucleotides are TGCAGTGCTAGACGCGGGACTAGCGGGTCCGGGGAGCTGTTTTTT.

The chain is built from TRBV27 and TRBJ1-1; TRBD1 is a possible D gene (6 bases). Trimming removed 4 bases from V and 4 bases from J, with 13 bases in between. Germline CDR1 MNHEY, CDR2 SMNVEV (reference sequence). CDR3 length equals 14 residues. The CDR3 bases are TGTGCCAGCAGTTACCAAGGGGGTAGCACTGAAGCTTTCTTT. It codes for CASSYQGGSTEAFF.

J is TRBJ2-4 and V is TRBV27; D may be TRBD2 (5 bases). Judging by the DNA end, TRBJ2-7 fits better; the J call may be wrong. CDR3 length: 13 amino acids. Germline V lookup: CDR1 MNHEY, CDR2 SMNVEV (reference sequence). The CDR3 DNA reads TGTGCCAGCAGGGTAGGTCTGGAGGACGAGCAGTACTTC. Translation: CASRVGLEDEQYF.

This clonotype was observed a handful of times. The chain joins TRBV25-1 to TRBJ2-1; D is perhaps TRBD2 (5 bases). The CDR3 is 16 amino acids. Germline loops: CDR1 MGHDK, CDR2 SYGVNS. The V end lost 1 base, the J end lost 3 bases, and 13 bases lay between the germline ends. The CDR3 spells CASSESGTGIYNEQFF. CDR3 nucleotides: TGTGCCAGCAGTGAATCTGGAACGGGAATCTACAATGAGCAGTTCTTC.

Concerning this clonotype itself: One junction end does not reproduce the germline sequence, and a read error may be involved. This chain connects TRBV30 to TRBJ2-1; the D call may be TRBD1 or TRBD2 (5 bases each). This CDR3 is built from 12 residues. Germline lookup yields CDR1 GTSNPN and CDR2 SVGIG (reference sequence). CDR3 residues: CAWSVLGTERFF. CDR3 coding DNA: TGTGCCTGGAGTGTACTAGGGACCGAGCGGTTCTTC. The whole variable domain, remainder taken from reference TRBV30 and TRBJ2-1, is SQTIHQWPATLVQPVGSPLSLECTVEGTSNPNLYWYRQAAGRGLQLLFYSVGIGQISSEVPQNLSASRPQDRQFILSSKKLLLSDSGFYLCAWSVLGTERFFGPGTRLTVL.

This clonotype has only a few counts. The J gene is TRBJ2-7, the V gene TRBV20-1; TRBD1 matches at 8 bases. The germline gives CDR1 DFQATT, CDR2 SNEGSKA (reference sequence). V was clipped by 4 bases and J by 0 bases; unmatched bases: 5. The CDR3 spans 14 residues. CDR3 nucleotides: TGCAGTGCTAAAGCAGGGGGCAGCTCCTACGAGCAGTACTTC. It specifies CSAKAGGSSYEQYF.

J is TRBJ2-7 and V is TRBV5-1; D possibly uses TRBD1 or TRBD2 (5 bases each). V was shortened by 2 bases and J by 4 bases, with 13 bases between the two germline ends. Germline CDR1 and CDR2: SGHRS and YFSETQ. The CDR3 extends over 14 amino acids. The DNA for the CDR3 is TGCGCCAGCAGCTTAGAGGGGTTGGGATACGAGCAGTACTTC. It translates to CASSLEGLGYEQYF. The full variable domain, rest sourced from reference TRBV5-1 and TRBJ2-7, is KAGVTQTPRYLIKTRGQQVTLSCSPISGHRSVSWYQQTPGQGLQFLFEYFSETQRNKGNFPGRFSGRQFSNSRSEMNVSTLELGDSALYLCASSLEGLGYEQYFGPGTRLTVT.

V and J are TRBV4-1 and TRBJ1-5; D remains unclear. The CDR3 loop spans 13 amino acids. With 4 bases removed from V and 3 bases from J, the gap between germline ends came to 7 bases. Germline V gene data show CDR1 as MGHRA and CDR2 as YSYEKL. CDR3 protein: CASSPSLNQPQHF. In DNA form, the CDR3 reads TGCGCCAGCAGCCCTTCGCTCAATCAGCCCCAGCATTTT.

The chain employs TRBV7-9 and TRBJ2-7, with TRBD2 matching over 9 bases. This CDR3 has 16 residues. CDR1 and CDR2 from the germline V gene are SEHNR and FQNEAQ (reference sequence). V was pared by 1 base and J by 2 bases, with 6 bases of the junction left unmatched. This CDR3 is CASSLVVAGATYEQYF. The DNA for the CDR3 is TGTGCCAGCAGCTTAGTCGTAGCGGGGGCTACCTACGAGCAGTACTTC. Using reference TRBV7-9 and TRBJ2-7 for the parts outside the CDR3, the full variable domain is DTGVSQNPRHKITKRGQNVTFRCDPISEHNRLYWYRQTLGQGPEFLTYFQNEAQLEKSRLLSDRFSAERPKGSFSTLEIQRTEQGDSAMYLCASSLVVAGATYEQYFGPGTRLTVT.

In its sample, this clonotype was seen a few times. The V call is TRBV5-1, the J call TRBJ2-1; 8 bases map to TRBD2. The CDR3 spans 14 residues. The ends lost 4 bases at V and 2 bases at J; junction bases unmatched: 2. Germline V CDR1 and CDR2: SGHRS, YFSETQ. CDR3 loop: CASSGGGTYNEQFF. The CDR3 nucleotides are TGCGCCAGCAGCGGCGGGGGGACCTACAATGAGCAGTTCTTC. Complete variable domain (other parts from reference TRBV5-1 and TRBJ2-1): KAGVTQTPRYLIKTRGQQVTLSCSPISGHRSVSWYQQTPGQGLQFLFEYFSETQRNKGNFPGRFSGRQFSNSRSEMNVSTLELGDSALYLCASSGGGTYNEQFFGPGTRLTVL.

The rearrangement links TRBV7-9 to TRBJ2-1, with 10 positions matching TRBD1. In germline, CDR1 is SEHNR, CDR2 FQNEAQ (reference sequence). J lost 10 bases, V lost 5 bases, and 14 bases had no gene match. The CDR3 spans 16 residues. CDR3 sequence: CASSRGYETGGYEQFF. The CDR3 DNA reads TGTGCCAGCAGCCGGGGCTACGAGACAGGGGGCTACGAGCAGTTCTTC.

This clonotype was seen more than once but under ten times. CDR3 in DNA: TGTGCCAGCAGTGCGCCCGGGACAGGGGATGAAAAACTGTTTTTT. Amino acid sequence: CASSAPGTGDEKLFF. The chain links TRBV6-6 to TRBJ1-4; 10 positions agree with TRBD1. V trimming: 5 bases; J trimming: 6 bases; junction bases outside the gene matches: 6. CDR3 length: 15 residues. Per the germline V gene, CDR1 is MNHNY and CDR2 is SVGAGI (reference sequence).